The source of this TCR beta chain is a study of shared clonotypes between healthy human individuals (dated by TCRdb to about 2020). For the wider study: A few men and a couple of women, aged 18 to 49 years, made up the cohort. Per donor, three plates each were used for CD4 naive and CD4 memory, two for CD8 naive, and one for CD8 memory. The study deeply sequenced blood TCR repertoires of five healthy adults to estimate repertoire size and the extent of clonotype sharing between individuals. To increase sequencing depth and limit assay-specific biases, TCR repertoire library preparation and sequencing were carried out by different laboratories using diverse techniques. Each donor's leukapheresis produced roughly between roughly 0.9 and 8.9 billion PBMCs. What the study reported, not specific to this receptor: Because the study included a small number of donors, the genetic and exposure-history diversity represented was limited. When four donors were compared, the shared fraction of clonotypes was around 4.6% for naive CD4, more than 3% for naive CD8, 2% to 2.5% for memory CD4, and less than 0.5% for memory CD8. Naive subsets generally had larger estimated clonotype richness than memory subsets did. Pairwise subsampling led to the expectation that sequencing depth would affect the degree of clonotype sharing among donors. Sampling was limited to blood, and TCR repertoires in tissue likely differ from TCR repertoires in blood. Higher generation probabilities were observed for clonotypes shared by all four sorted-subset donors than for non-shared clonotypes. Incomplete sequencing was indicated by rarefaction of sorted-subset datasets, despite the large sequencing depth.

For the CD8 naive samples, CD45RO-negative cells were positively selected for CCR7, yielding a CD45RA+CCR7+ population from which TemRA cells were excluded. Donors were healthy HIV-negative adults with no recently reported acute infections or vaccinations. Only Caucasian adults living in Nashville, Tennessee, USA were represented among the donors. After blood collection by leukapheresis, PBMCs were isolated using Ficoll-Histopaque density gradient centrifugation and then cryopreserved in the vapor phase of liquid nitrogen. Purity and quantity of every magnetically sorted T cell population were checked by analytical flow cytometry. Genomic DNA was isolated from each sorted fraction and quantified by UV absorbance on a Nanodrop 2000c. From cysteine to phenylalanine, the CDR3 is 12 amino acids long. Solely the CDR3 DNA is kept, with 36 bases framed from the first base. In the germline V gene, CDR1 corresponds to SQVTM and CDR2 to ANQGSEA. Compared with germline, V lacks 6 bases and J lacks 3 bases; bases without a gene match: 5.

As for this clone: Its target antigen remains unknown. No base quality values were provided; no much bigger clone lies one nucleotide off. Other DNA variants within this sample encode the same CDR3.

Using the deep immunoSEQ assay, multiplex PCR amplified TCR CDR3 regions from genomic DNA. Genomic DNA extracted from each cell subset was distributed evenly over all wells of several immunoSEQ 96-well plates, and each plate served as one replicate. Each replicate PCR for sorted subsets received about 210 ng genomic DNA, equal to about 30,000 T cell genomes. The purified libraries were quantified using a Qubit 3.0 fluorometer, sized with a Bioanalyzer 2100, and then quantified again using the KAPA Library Quantification kit. A separate single-read 150-cycle Illumina NextSeq 550 flow cell was used to sequence each immunoSEQ 96-well plate. For the original study's pipeline: Because only junctional sequences without quality scores were contained in the immunoSEQ output, filtering matching that applied to full-length reads could not be performed. To assign V/J genes and CDR3, sequences were annotated against IMGT germline references using PyIR, a Python wrapper for IgBLAST v1.9. Reads with weak V/J assignments (E-value above 1e-6), missing CDR3, stop codons, out-of-frame junctions, or ambiguous translated residues were removed. V3J clonotypes were defined by identical inferred V gene, J gene, and CDR3 amino acid sequence. Percentage overlap between repertoires was computed as shared unique clonotypes divided by the size of the smaller repertoire. Repertoire richness was assessed with RTK rarefaction, the Chao1 estimator, and Recon v2.1 estimates of unobserved clonotypes. For all TCRbeta clonotypes obtained by the gDNA method from a handful of donors, generation probabilities were computed with OLGA. Not all clones reach the TCRdb copy of this immuneACCESS table, which keeps in-frame sequences only. Checked studies attribute under half of the gap to unresolved V genes and leave the rest unexplained. V, J and clone size are taken as reported in that table, and D and trimming were inferred from the DNA itself. The sample table contains about 1.9 million clones; only one count was recorded for 85% to 95% of them. Around 1.7% of the sample comes from the top ten.

The chain links TRBV29-1 with TRBJ2-7; a stretch of 7 junction bases matches TRBD1. Sample: naive CD8+ T cells from PBMCs. The cell subset or site label for this specimen denotes: CD45RA+CCR7+. The TCR was taken from a man aged 18 to 29 in good health. Some clones in this sample may be carry-over from other donors' samples. The bases are TGCAGCGTGAGGGGACAGAGCTACGAGCAGTACTTC. Protein translation: CSVRGQSYEQYF.